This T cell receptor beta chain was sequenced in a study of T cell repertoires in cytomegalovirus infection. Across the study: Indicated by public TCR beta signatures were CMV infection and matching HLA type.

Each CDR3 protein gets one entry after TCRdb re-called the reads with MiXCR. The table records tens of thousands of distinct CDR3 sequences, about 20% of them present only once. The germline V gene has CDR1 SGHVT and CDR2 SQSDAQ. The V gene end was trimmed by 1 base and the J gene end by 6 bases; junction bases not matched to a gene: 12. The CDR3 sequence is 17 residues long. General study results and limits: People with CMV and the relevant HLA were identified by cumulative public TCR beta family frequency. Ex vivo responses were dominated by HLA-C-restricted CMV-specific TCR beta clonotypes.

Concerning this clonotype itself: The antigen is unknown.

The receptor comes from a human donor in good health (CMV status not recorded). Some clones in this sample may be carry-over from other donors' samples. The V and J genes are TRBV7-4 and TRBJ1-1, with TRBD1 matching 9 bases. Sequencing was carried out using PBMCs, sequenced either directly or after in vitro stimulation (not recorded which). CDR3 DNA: TGTGCCAGCAGCTTAGAAAACAGGGGGCGACAGCTGGCTGAAGCTTTCTTT. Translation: CASSLENRGRQLAEAFF.